The 13 T cell receptor beta chains below were found in one sample sequenced in a study of CD8+ T cells in alopecia areata. TCR sequencing used cDNA made by reverse transcription of extracted RNA. Assay used: immunoSEQ multiplex PCR; TCRdb lists only in-frame clones, some missing. The table has some 130,000 clones, approximately 49% seen once. This specimen was CD8+ T cells sorted from blood, taken at week 0. These receptors all come from a human donor with alopecia areata.

The CDR3 protein is CASSQGMGQDYEQYF. DNA for the CDR3: TGTGCCAGCAGCCAAGGGATGGGACAAGACTACGAGCAGTACTTC. The gene calls are TRBV4-2 and TRBJ2-7; possibly TRBD1 for D (6 bases). The V and J ends lost 1 base and 3 bases respectively, with 13 bases between them. Per the germline V gene, CDR1 is LGHNA and CDR2 is YNFKEQ. The CDR3 loop spans 15 amino acids.

The chain links TRBV7-9 to TRBJ2-7; 9 bases match TRBD1. CDR3 length equals 16 residues. Germline trimming cut 5 bases from V and 0 bases from J; bases unmatched to any gene: 8. Germline-derived CDR1 and CDR2 are SEHNR and FQNEAQ (reference sequence). CDR3 amino acids: CASSTHGQGYSYEQYF. CDR3 nucleotides: TGTGCCAGCAGCACCCACGGACAGGGGTACTCCTACGAGCAGTACTTC.

This clone was seen a handful of times. The V call is TRBV6-5, the J call TRBJ2-3, with TRBD1 identical over 8 bases. J gave up 0 bases and V 6 bases, and 5 bases lay outside the gene matches. Germline V gene data show CDR1 as MNHEY and CDR2 as SVGAGI. This CDR3 spans 15 amino acids. Here the CDR3 reads CASRGRTGSTDTQYF. The CDR3, as DNA: TGTGCCAGCAGGGGTCGGACAGGGAGCACAGATACGCAGTATTTT.

The gene calls are TRBV9 and TRBJ1-1, with no clear D. Germline lookup yields CDR1 SGDLS and CDR2 YYNGEE. V was pared by 2 bases and J by 6 bases, with 14 bases between. This CDR3 comprises 14 residues. The CDR3 DNA follows: TGTGCCAGCAGCGTCGACAACACTCTAGCTGAAGCTTTCTTT. It codes for CASSVDNTLAEAFF.

V usage is TRBV7-8 and J usage is TRBJ2-3; D remains unclear. The CDR3 is 13 amino acids. V shed 8 bases and J shed 4 bases, with 13 bases lying between them. Germline V lookup: CDR1 SGHVS, CDR2 FQNEAQ. The CDR3 loop is CASVVGKSDTQYF. CDR3 bases: TGTGCCAGCGTGGTAGGGAAGTCAGATACGCAGTATTTT.

This clone was seen more than once but under ten times. V gene TRBV5-6 combines with J gene TRBJ1-5; 8 bases are a match to TRBD1. The CDR3 is 15 residues long. The germline V gene has CDR1 SGHDT and CDR2 YYEEEE. Losses at the gene ends were 4 bases for V and 5 bases for J; bases not matched to a gene: 8. CDR3 in DNA: TGTGCCAGCAGCGAACAGGGGGTGGTGGATCAGCCCCAGCATTTT. Its translation: CASSEQGVVDQPQHF.

This clone appeared a few times. The J gene is TRBJ1-2, the V gene TRBV7-8, with D unresolved. The CDR3 is 14 residues long. Trimming left V 8 bases short and J 4 bases short, with 17 bases between. Germline V gene data show CDR1 as SGHVS and CDR2 as FQNEAQ. The CDR3 reads CASWEGSMGYGYTF. The CDR3 DNA reads TGTGCCAGCTGGGAAGGCTCTATGGGCTATGGCTACACCTTC.

Concerning this clone itself: An end of the junction differs from the germline gene, which may be a read error. This rearrangement joins TRBV5-1 to TRBJ2-3; TRBD2 aligns across 7 bases. This CDR3 contains 11 residues. Germline V gene data show CDR1 as SGHRS and CDR2 as YFSETQ. The CDR3 here is CASSLPRRGSF. CDR3 coding DNA: TGCGCCAGCAGCTTGCCCCGGCGGGGGTCATTT.

The chain uses TRBV4-3 and TRBJ1-2; perhaps TRBD1 as D (6 bases). This CDR3 spans 15 amino acids. The V end was cut by 5 bases, the J end by 0 bases, with 13 bases between. The V gene's germline CDR1 is LGHNA and CDR2 YSLEER. CDR3 sequence reads: CASSAYREANYGYTF. In DNA, the CDR3 is TGCGCCAGCAGCGCCTACAGGGAGGCTAACTATGGCTACACCTTC.

The V call is TRBV5-1, the J call TRBJ2-1, with D possibly matching TRBD2 (7 bases). This CDR3 is 15 amino acids long. The V end lost 2 bases, the J end lost 6 bases, and 15 bases lay between the germline ends. Germline V CDR1 and CDR2: SGHRS, YFSETQ. CDR3 in amino acids: CASSFRAGALNEQFF. DNA for the CDR3: TGCGCCAGCAGCTTTCGCGCGGGGGCCCTCAATGAGCAGTTCTTC.

This clone turned up a few times. This rearrangement joins TRBV6-6 to TRBJ2-3; TRBD2 agrees at 8 bases. There are 14 residues in the CDR3. The V segment lost 7 bases and the J segment 3 bases; nucleotides outside the gene matches: 6. Germline V CDR1 and CDR2: MNHNY, SVGAGI (reference sequence). CDR3 in amino acids: CASIPGGETDTQYF. The CDR3 DNA reads as TGTGCCAGCATCCCCGGGGGGGAGACAGATACGCAGTATTTT.

The chain carries TRBV9 and TRBJ2-7; D ambiguous. V lost 0 bases to trimming and J lost 4 bases, with 11 bases between them. The CDR3 has 14 residues. Germline CDR1 reads SGDLS; CDR2 reads YYNGEE. Here the CDR3 DNA reads TGTGCCAGCAGCGTAGAGGACGGAGCTTACGAGCAGTACTTC. Its protein product is CASSVEDGAYEQYF.

The V and J genes are TRBV15 and TRBJ1-5; D call uncertain. Germline assignment: CDR1 LNHNV and CDR2 YYDKDF (reference sequence). V lost 1 base and J 2 bases, leaving 9 bases between the germline ends. The CDR3 covers 15 residues. The CDR3 spells CATSRGFEGNQPQHF. CDR3 coding DNA: TGTGCCACCAGCAGAGGGTTTGAGGGCAATCAGCCCCAGCATTTT.